Each of the 17 T cell receptor beta chains below was sequenced from the same sample in a study of T cell responses to AZD1222 COVID-19 vaccine. Measured with immunoSEQ multiplex PCR; TCRdb has only the in-frame clones, and not every one. This sample has about 140,000 clones; nearly 90% occur once, and the top ten carry approximately 5.6%. This specimen consisted of peripheral blood, obtained 28 days after the second dose of the MenACWY control vaccine. The receptors shown here come from an adult who received the MenACWY meningococcal vaccine as a control.

The CDR3 sequence is CATSRQTSYEQYF. The CDR3 DNA reads as TGTGCCACCAGCCGACAGACTTCCTACGAGCAGTACTTC. The chain has TRBV15 and TRBJ2-7; tentatively, D is TRBD1 (5 bases). The CDR3 has 13 amino acids. Germline CDR1 is LNHNV and CDR2 is YYDKDF (reference sequence). V lost 5 bases and J 1 base, leaving 9 bases between the germline ends.

This chain connects TRBV28 to TRBJ1-1; D remains ambiguous. Germline V gives CDR1 MDHEN, CDR2 SYDVKM. Trimming pared 4 bases from V and 1 base from J, leaving 13 bases between. The CDR3 consists of 15 residues. The DNA of the CDR3 is TGTGCCAGCAGTTACCCAGGACGGGAGAACACTGAAGCTTTCTTT. The encoded protein is CASSYPGRENTEAFF.

The CDR3, as DNA: TGCAGCGTTGAATCGGGGATGAACACTGAAGCTTTCTTT. Translated: CSVESGMNTEAFF. V usage is TRBV29-1 and J usage is TRBJ1-1, with D unclear. Germline V gene lookup returns CDR1 SQVTM and CDR2 ANQGSEA. Trimming cost V 2 bases and J 0 bases, with 7 bases left between them. This CDR3 has 13 residues.

The chain employs TRBV19 and TRBJ2-3; 13 nucleotides agree with TRBD2. The CDR3 is made up of 16 amino acids. Germline V gene data show CDR1 as LNHDA and CDR2 as SQIVND (reference sequence). Trimming at V came to 3 bases and at J to 1 base, leaving 1 base not matched to a gene. CDR3 loop: CASSIGLAGGTDTQYF. The CDR3 DNA follows: TGTGCCAGTAGTATCGGACTAGCGGGGGGCACAGATACGCAGTATTTT.

The rearrangement joins TRBV5-1 to TRBJ2-7; 10 nucleotides line up with TRBD1. J gave up 5 bases and V 2 bases, and 7 bases lay outside the gene matches. This CDR3 is built from 15 residues. Germline lookup yields CDR1 SGHRS and CDR2 YFSETQ. The CDR3 sequence: CASSLPGTGANEQYF. The CDR3 DNA sequence: TGCGCCAGCAGCTTACCCGGGACAGGGGCAAACGAGCAGTACTTC.

The genes are TRBV6-5 and TRBJ1-2; 8 bases align to TRBD1. Germline assignment: CDR1 MNHEY and CDR2 SVGAGI. This CDR3 contains 14 residues. The junction had 7 bases not matched to a gene; V was cut back by 5 bases and J by 5 bases. CDR3 protein: CASSQYRGEYGYTF. The CDR3 coding sequence is TGTGCCAGCAGTCAATACAGGGGGGAATATGGCTACACCTTC.

The V gene is TRBV19, the J gene TRBJ2-1, with 7 positions matching TRBD2. The germline V gene has CDR1 LNHDA and CDR2 SQIVND (reference sequence). Trimming at V came to 8 bases and at J to 5 bases, leaving 15 bases not matched to a gene. CDR3 length: 16 residues. In DNA form, the CDR3 reads TGTGCCAGTGGGCACTTGACGGGAGGAAGTGACAATGAGCAGTTCTTC. Translation: CASGHLTGGSDNEQFF.

Details on this clone: A single base separates this from a much larger clone, so it may be a read error. The rearrangement joins TRBV5-6 to TRBJ1-5, with no clear D. The CDR3 spans 12 residues. In germline, CDR1 is SGHDT, CDR2 YYEEEE. Trimming cost V 1 base and J 3 bases, with 2 bases left between them. The chain's CDR3 is CASSLFNQPQHF. CDR3 DNA: TGTGCCAGCAGCTTGTTCAATCAGCCCCAGCATTTT.

The V call is TRBV7-2, the J call TRBJ1-2; D is unresolved. V shed 1 base and J shed 2 bases, with 8 bases lying between them. The CDR3 contains 14 residues. The germline CDR1 and CDR2 sequences are SGHTA and FQGNSA. The CDR3 DNA follows: TGTGCCAGCAGCTTAGGTGCGGAAAACTATGGCTACACCTTC. Protein: CASSLGAENYGYTF.

The V and J genes are TRBV27 and TRBJ1-5; D possibly corresponds to TRBD1 (6 bases). Germline assignment: CDR1 MNHEY and CDR2 SMNVEV (reference sequence). Trimming removed 5 bases from V and 1 base from J, with 12 bases in between. The CDR3 is made up of 15 amino acids. CDR3 DNA: TGTGCCAGCAGTCCACAGGGAGAAAGCAATCAGCCCCAGCATTTT. It encodes CASSPQGESNQPQHF.

This chain connects TRBV10-3 to TRBJ1-2, with 8 nucleotides matching TRBD1. The V gene's germline CDR1 is ENHRY and CDR2 SYGVKD. The CDR3 runs to 13 residues. J lost 5 bases, V lost 2 bases, and 1 base had no gene match. CDR3 DNA sequence: TGTGCCATCAGTGAGGACAGGGGTTATGGCTACACCTTC. Encoded protein: CAISEDRGYGYTF.

The chain employs TRBV6-5 and TRBJ1-2; a weak D match, TRBD1 (6 bases). The CDR3 has 13 amino acids. Germline V gene sequence: CDR1 MNHEY, CDR2 SVGAGI. V lost 0 bases and J 7 bases, leaving 9 bases between the germline ends. The CDR3 loop reads CASSYSGGTGYTF. Written as DNA, the CDR3 is TGTGCCAGCAGTTACTCGGGGGGCACTGGCTACACCTTC.

This clone appeared a single time. V is TRBV28 and J is TRBJ2-5; D perhaps matches TRBD2 (6 bases). In germline, CDR1 is MDHEN, CDR2 SYDVKM. This CDR3 spans 14 amino acids. The ends were cut back, 3 bases at V and 5 bases at J, with 13 bases in the middle. In DNA, the CDR3 is TGTGCCAGCAGTTTGGGGGAGGAGGGTGAGACCCAGTACTTC. This sequence encodes CASSLGEEGETQYF.

This chain uses TRBV30 with TRBJ2-3, with 15 bases identical to TRBD2. Germline CDR1 and CDR2: GTSNPN and SVGIG (reference sequence). V was pared by 3 bases and J by 5 bases, with 15 bases of the junction left unmatched. The CDR3 is made up of 19 amino acids. CDR3 region: CAWRGGSGTSGRTGDTQYF. The CDR3 coding sequence is TGTGCCTGGAGGGGGGGATCCGGGACTAGCGGGAGGACCGGAGATACGCAGTATTTT.

The gene calls are TRBV5-1 and TRBJ1-2; D is possibly TRBD1 (6 bases). V shed 3 bases and J shed 2 bases, with 11 bases lying between them. The CDR3 has 14 amino acids. Germline lookup yields CDR1 SGHRS and CDR2 YFSETQ. The CDR3 DNA reads as TGCGCCAGCAGCTCCTTTCAGGGGAACTATGGCTACACCTTC. Encoded protein: CASSSFQGNYGYTF.

This chain connects TRBV19 to TRBJ1-5; TRBD1 aligns across 8 bases. J was trimmed by 2 bases and V by 6 bases; bases with no gene match: 6. Germline lookup yields CDR1 LNHDA and CDR2 SQIVND (reference sequence). This CDR3 has 15 amino acids. The CDR3 sequence: CASRRPGQGNQPQHF. The CDR3 region has the DNA TGTGCCAGTAGACGACCGGGACAGGGCAATCAGCCCCAGCATTTT.

The chain recombines TRBV5-1 with TRBJ1-2; no clear D gene. V was shortened by 4 bases and J by 0 bases, with 19 bases between the two germline ends. The CDR3 runs 17 residues. CDR1 and CDR2 from the germline V gene are SGHRS and YFSETQ. The CDR3 DNA sequence: TGCGCCAGCAGCGGCCTCGATAGGGTGGCTCCTAACTATGGCTACACCTTC. Translating gives CASSGLDRVAPNYGYTF.